This record concerns one TCR beta chain sequence. This clone was observed once. There is no known antigen for this receptor. Per-nucleotide qualities are absent, and no much larger clonotype sits a single base away. The CDR3 measures 16 amino acids from cysteine to phenylalanine. Solely the CDR3 DNA is kept, with 48 bases framed from the first base. The CDR1 and CDR2 encoded by the germline V gene (reference sequence) are SGHNT and YYREEE. V loses 2 bases at its end and J loses 1 base; junction bases beyond the gene matches: 5. This specimen comes from a study of cytomegalovirus exposure and HLA in healthy donors (TCRdb year 2017). Study-wide context: An earlier analysis of several hundred of the donors reported 250 to 300 Gb of sequence data and around 120 million unique TCR beta sequences from roughly 200 million T cells. To decide whether each TCR beta V gene segment behaved as functional or pseudogenic, an earlier analysis of some 540 of the donors relied on high-throughput TCR beta sequencing. A later analysis re-analyzed previously published TCR beta repertoires from 550 to 700 donors and added high-resolution HLA genotyping to study TCR occurrence patterns. An early release that covered some 640 HLA-typed donors contained about 300 gigabases of sequencing data and tens of millions of unique TCR sequences. Along with the roughly 700-subject first cohort, a separate validation cohort of over 90 different subjects was used. Because of strong linkage in the cohort, roughly five DR-DQ haplotypes were treated as single units for association and clustering. Typing coverage varied by locus: about 629-640 donors for A, B, C, DRB1 and DQB1; about 520 for DQA1; 606 for DPA1; roughly 450 for DPB1. HLA typing covered class I and class II loci at four-digit resolution. Rather than using new phenotypic data, the later analysis identified candidate immune exposures from TCR beta sequences and from how often those sequences occurred across donors. Genome-wide SNP genotypes for about 60% of the roughly 700 donors were used in a later genetic analysis, which treated that subset as a discovery cohort. The study aimed to test whether signatures of past pathogen exposure could be identified by cataloging public T cell receptors. On average, around 230,000 unique TCR beta nucleotide sequences were sequenced per donor among roughly 430 genotyped donors of the cohort, with roughly 18% of those sequences being non-productive. Alongside the repertoire data, information on donor age, sex, ethnicity and CMV serostatus was compiled. Of the roughly 400 genotyped donors, over 65% fell in the genetic ancestry cluster associated with self-reported Caucasian donors. Using immunosequencing, the study profiled T cell repertoires from 500 to 800 subjects and related those repertoires to cytomegalovirus serostatus. The study combined high-throughput TCR immunosequencing, statistical association of individual TCRs with disease status, and machine learning to predict cytomegalovirus infection status. All discovery cohort repertoires had been generated on a single sequencing platform. Study-wide findings and limitations: The classifier was reported to diagnose cytomegalovirus status with high specificity and sensitivity in both the original and validation cohorts. A cluster of highly shared sequence variants was judged likely to be a technical artifact of the sequencing pipeline. According to a later analysis, TCR association rates differed among HLA loci, with DRB1 alleles showing the most associated TCRs and HLA-C alleles showing the fewest. Correlated functional status among segregating V segments might be attributable to linkage disequilibrium, but an unknown experimental factor could not be ruled out. The study listed 150 to 200 TCR beta chains as associated with cytomegalovirus. In a later genetic analysis, a missense DCLRE1C variant was associated with V-gene and J-gene trimming of TCR beta chains, and the association was replicated in an independent cohort. Some IMGT-functional V segments, including TRBV6-2 and TRBV6-3, could not be distinguished by the 87-base-pair reads and were therefore excluded. Compared with the 666-donor mean, donors in an Asian-associated ancestry cluster had fewer N-insertions in productive TCRs, according to a later genetic analysis. An earlier analysis of approximately 500 of the donors showed that most TCR beta V segments appeared in productive rearrangements either about 90% or about 30% of the time, which broadly matched IMGT annotations. The presence/absence analyses assumed that sequencing depth was roughly uniform across donors, and that assumption may not be true. When HLA alleles, especially DR and DQ, strongly co-occurred, attributing TCR associations to individual alleles was difficult. A further reported finding was that TCR beta sequences accurately predicted the HLA-A and HLA-B alleles for most subjects in the first cohort. The authors suggested that the approach could potentially be generalized to other disease states and immunological phenotypes. The cohort was sequenced for TCR beta chains only, and without alpha or paired-chain data the features that could be detected were limited. According to a later analysis, most CMV-associated TCR beta chains appeared to be HLA-restricted, and the HLA associations seemed to be driven largely by CMV exposure. Because HLA typing was missing for some donors at each locus, association tests included only the typed subset. In a later analysis, about 16,000 TCR beta sequences were associated with specific HLA alleles at a false discovery rate of 0.05. CMV serostatus was the only immune exposure information available for the cohort. A later analysis reported that several top co-occurrence clusters appeared linked to parvovirus B19, influenza, CMV and Epstein-Barr virus. Most TCR sequences were observed very rarely across donors, whereas some public TCRs were present in many individuals. In vitro tests confirmed that a few of the cytomegalovirus-associated TCR beta chains recognize cytomegalovirus antigens. Because counts were too low, under 20 rarely observed V segments, including chromosome 9 orphons, were left out of the earlier analysis of roughly 600 of the donors. In a later analysis, HLA-associated TCR beta chains showed more clonal expansion and lower generation probabilities than non-associated chains that were equally common.

In total, 630 or so healthy bone marrow donors made up the cohort. At the time of sampling, every cohort member was nominally healthy, though immune exposures that went unrecorded were likely present. The donor tested CMV seropositive and was one of the 289 seropositive cohort members. A peripheral blood sample was collected from each donor, and TCR beta sequencing was performed on peripheral blood mononuclear cells. The Qiagen DNeasy Blood Extraction Kit was used to extract genomic DNA from the blood cell samples. Preparation of the library involved the immunoSEQ multiplex PCR assay. For the multiplex PCR, a mixture combining 60 forward primers for TCR Vbeta segments and 13 reverse primers for TCR Jbeta segments was used. The CDR3 region of rearranged TCR beta genes was amplified from genomic DNA with a multiplex PCR assay. On the Illumina HiSeq System, the amplified TCR beta libraries were sequenced as 87-base-pair reads. As for the original processing: A later analysis tallied 80 million to 95 million unique TCR beta chains across the 666 repertoires, and around 9.9 million of those chains were shared by two or more donors. Raw reads were error-corrected and collapsed into unique sequences by a nearest-neighbor algorithm in which closely related sequences were merged to remove PCR and sequencing errors. V, D and J gene segments were assigned by aligning CDR3 sequences to IMGT reference sequences. For a sequence to be retained, a match of at least six nucleotides was required to both a V gene segment and a J gene segment. A rearrangement counted as productive if the CDR3 had no stop codons and remained in frame with V and J, and every other rearrangement counted as non-productive. Following IMGT convention, CDR3 was defined as the stretch from the second conserved V-encoded cysteine to the conserved J-encoded phenylalanine. Sequences without an unambiguous match to a single V gene segment were excluded from the earlier analysis of about 630 of the donors. In an earlier analysis of around 600 of the donors, V segments were called functional above 56.7% productive rearrangements and were called segregating when the between-donor standard deviation exceeded 5%. A statistical classification framework was built to diagnose cytomegalovirus status from the catalog of TCR beta chain sequences. A later analysis assigned V and J genes by comparing TCR nucleotide sequences with IMGT/GENE-DB human TR gene sequences. The TCRdist pipeline was used in a later analysis to assign CDR3 sequences and most-parsimonious VDJ recombination scenarios. In a later analysis, each TCR beta chain was defined by its CDR3 amino acid sequence together with its V-gene family, and reads lacking a unique V-gene family were excluded. A later analysis removed 592 highly shared, low-generation-probability nucleotide sequences to deal with suspected cross-contamination and a sequencing artifact. A later analysis calculated a clonal expansion index for each public chain from normalized within-repertoire ranks of inferred template counts. In a later analysis, generation probabilities were computed using a VDJ recombination model fitted to out-of-frame rearrangements, and the results were checked against IGoR. In a later analysis, hypergeometric tests were used to score TCR-TCR, TCR-HLA and TCR-CMV co-occurrence, with a repertoire-size bias correction applied to TCR pairs. False discovery rates were estimated in a later analysis by permuting HLA or CMV assignments 20 times. In a later analysis, co-occurring TCRs were grouped using DBSCAN, with TCRdist sequence similarity added in when clustering inside HLA-allele-positive subsets. Repertoires with fewer than 30,000 or more than 120,000 public chains were left out of co-occurrence clustering, as were five repertoires with anomalous nucleotide sharing. The table comes from immuneACCESS by way of TCRdb, which keeps in-frame sequences with V and J called. Part of the clones is missing from these tables; in studies checked, under half for an unresolved V gene and the rest for unknown reasons. The V and J calls and clone size come from that table; D and trimming were worked out from the DNA. A total of around 120,000 clones appear in this sample, approximately 74% of them only once. About 9.9% of the sample rests with the top ten.

Recombination linked TRBV5-4 to TRBJ1-4; TRBD1 agrees with 7 junctional bases. The specimen was PBMCs. This clonotype was obtained from a woman aged 45-59 years in good health and CMV-seropositive. The DNA sequence reads TGTGCCAGCAGCTTACAAGGGGGCGGAACTAATGAAAAACTGTTTTTT. It is translated as CASSLQGGGTNEKLFF. The reference TRBV5-4 and TRBJ1-4 proteins fill in what lies around the CDR3, so the full variable domain reads ETGVTQSPTHLIKTRGQQVTLRCSSQSGHNTVSWYQQALGQGPQFIFQYYREEENGRGNFPPRFSGLQFPNYSSELNVNALELDDSALYLCASSLQGGGTNEKLFFGSGTQLSVL.